What follows are 14 T cell receptor beta chains derived from one specimen sequenced in a study of shared clonotypes between healthy human individuals. Libraries were prepared by immunoSEQ multiplex PCR; TCRdb keeps only in-frame clonotypes and omits some of them. The sample comprises roughly 2.1 million clones, about 92% of which are singletons, and about 1.5% rests with the top ten. Terminally differentiated effector memory CD45RA+ cells were excluded by CCR7 positive selection of CD45RO-negative cells. Sequencing was carried out using naive CD8+ T cells from PBMCs. These receptors were collected from a man aged 18 to 30 in good health. Some clones in this sample may be carry-over from other donors' samples.

The gene calls are TRBV27 and TRBJ2-7; possible D gene TRBD1, 6 bases. Deletions cut 7 bases from V and 5 bases from J, with 15 bases between. The CDR3 runs 13 residues. From germline, CDR1 is MNHEY and CDR2 SMNVEV (reference sequence). Here the CDR3 reads CASKDSTEHEQYF. For the CDR3, the DNA is TGTGCCAGCAAGGACAGTACTGAACACGAGCAGTACTTC.

J is TRBJ1-2 and V is TRBV19; no firm D call. Looked up from germline, CDR1 is LNHDA and CDR2 is SQIVND (reference sequence). The CDR3 contains 12 residues. The germline V and J ends were trimmed by 5 bases and 5 bases, with 9 bases remaining between them. CDR3 protein: CASSEASYGYTF. In DNA form, the CDR3 reads TGTGCCAGTAGTGAGGCAAGTTATGGCTACACCTTC.

The J gene is TRBJ2-1, the V gene TRBV19; D is ambiguous. CDR1 and CDR2 (germline): LNHDA, SQIVND (reference sequence). The CDR3 spans 13 residues. Trimming removed 0 bases from V and 8 bases from J, with 8 bases in between. This CDR3 reads CASSIEAGYEQFF. The CDR3 DNA reads as TGTGCCAGTAGTATAGAGGCAGGATATGAGCAGTTCTTC.

The chain couples TRBV27 to TRBJ2-7; D uncertain. The CDR3 spans 15 residues. V was pared by 4 bases and J by 0 bases, with 13 bases between. Germline CDR1 reads MNHEY; CDR2 reads SMNVEV (reference sequence). CDR3 sequence: CASSSARSSSYEQYF. The CDR3 nucleotides are TGTGCCAGCAGTTCAGCCCGGAGTAGCTCCTACGAGCAGTACTTC.

The chain joins TRBV27 to TRBJ2-1, with 7 bases that match TRBD2. The CDR3 totals 17 residues. Germline assignment: CDR1 MNHEY and CDR2 SMNVEV (reference sequence). Unmatched junction bases numbered 14, after V lost 5 bases and J lost 4 bases. The CDR3 nucleotides are TGTGCCAGCAGTCCCGGGGTAGTAGCGGGTGATTACAATGAGCAGTTCTTC. It specifies CASSPGVVAGDYNEQFF.

The V gene is TRBV27, the J gene TRBJ2-1; D remains unclear. V lost 6 bases, J lost 1 base, and 7 bases lay in between. Germline V CDR1 and CDR2: MNHEY, SMNVEV (reference sequence). The CDR3 has 13 amino acids. CDR3 sequence reads: CASRDGSYNEQFF. The DNA of the CDR3 is TGTGCCAGCAGGGACGGATCCTACAATGAGCAGTTCTTC.

The V call is TRBV27, the J call TRBJ2-1; TRBD2 agrees at 8 bases. This CDR3 contains 15 residues. From germline, CDR1 is MNHEY and CDR2 SMNVEV (reference sequence). Trimming at V came to 0 bases and at J to 6 bases, leaving 4 bases not matched to a gene. The CDR3 reads CASSLSSSGPNEQFF. CDR3 in DNA: TGTGCCAGCAGTTTATCGTCTAGCGGGCCCAATGAGCAGTTCTTC.

The CDR3 DNA is TGTGCCAGCAGTTTATACGAGACAGAGTCTAACTATGGCTACACCTTC. This encodes CASSLYETESNYGYTF. The chain carries TRBV28 and TRBJ1-2, with D maybe TRBD1 (5 bases). The CDR3 runs 16 residues. V lost 1 base and J 0 bases, leaving 12 bases between the germline ends. From germline, CDR1 is MDHEN and CDR2 SYDVKM.

The chain recombines TRBV19 with TRBJ2-1, with 9 bases that match TRBD2. The CDR3 totals 15 residues. After removal of 5 bases from V and 2 bases from J, the junction contained 4 bases not matched to a gene. Germline CDR1 is LNHDA and CDR2 is SQIVND (reference sequence). CDR3 in amino acids: CASSFLAGTYNEQFF. CDR3 DNA sequence: TGTGCCAGTAGTTTCCTAGCGGGAACCTACAATGAGCAGTTCTTC.

This chain connects TRBV28 to TRBJ1-2; D possibly corresponds to TRBD1 (6 bases). The germline V and J ends were trimmed by 2 bases and 4 bases, with 20 bases remaining between them. The CDR3 length is 17 residues. Per the germline V gene, CDR1 is MDHEN and CDR2 is SYDVKM. The CDR3, as DNA: TGTGCCAGCAGTTTAGCCGGGGGGCCCGCCAGGGGCTATGGCTACACCTTC. This codes for CASSLAGGPARGYGYTF.

The chain uses TRBV19 and TRBJ1-1, with D perhaps TRBD1 (6 bases). Deletions cut 3 bases from V and 0 bases from J, with 11 bases between. This CDR3 has 15 amino acids. Per the germline V gene, CDR1 is LNHDA and CDR2 is SQIVND (reference sequence). CDR3 residues: CASSIPQGMNTEAFF. The CDR3 DNA is TGTGCCAGTAGTATCCCCCAGGGGATGAACACTGAAGCTTTCTTT.

As to this clone: The sample contains more than one DNA sequence encoding this CDR3. The chain combines TRBV9 with TRBJ2-7; 11 nucleotides match TRBD2. Germline V gives CDR1 SGDLS, CDR2 YYNGEE. CDR3 size: 14 residues. J lost 1 base, V lost 4 bases, and 1 base had no gene match. CDR3 in amino acids: CASSSSGGSYEQYF. Here the CDR3 DNA reads TGTGCCAGCAGCTCTAGCGGGGGGTCCTACGAGCAGTACTTC.

The chain has TRBV5-1 and TRBJ2-1; D call uncertain. The V end lost 4 bases, the J end lost 0 bases, and 26 bases lay between the germline ends. The germline CDR1 and CDR2 sequences are SGHRS and YFSETQ. The CDR3 consists of 20 residues. The CDR3 is CASSLPLWSSGRSSYNEQFF. In DNA, the CDR3 is TGCGCCAGCAGCCTCCCCTTGTGGTCTTCTGGCCGGAGCTCCTACAATGAGCAGTTCTTC.

This clone was counted once. Here the CDR3 DNA reads TGTGCCAGCAGCCTAGCGGGAGGGGGAGATACGCAGTATTTT. Amino acid sequence: CASSLAGGGDTQYF. V gene TRBV14 combines with J gene TRBJ2-3; 11 bases map to TRBD2. CDR3 length equals 14 residues. Trimming cost V 4 bases and J 5 bases; bases outside gene matches: 2. Germline V gene data show CDR1 as SGHDN and CDR2 as FVKESK.